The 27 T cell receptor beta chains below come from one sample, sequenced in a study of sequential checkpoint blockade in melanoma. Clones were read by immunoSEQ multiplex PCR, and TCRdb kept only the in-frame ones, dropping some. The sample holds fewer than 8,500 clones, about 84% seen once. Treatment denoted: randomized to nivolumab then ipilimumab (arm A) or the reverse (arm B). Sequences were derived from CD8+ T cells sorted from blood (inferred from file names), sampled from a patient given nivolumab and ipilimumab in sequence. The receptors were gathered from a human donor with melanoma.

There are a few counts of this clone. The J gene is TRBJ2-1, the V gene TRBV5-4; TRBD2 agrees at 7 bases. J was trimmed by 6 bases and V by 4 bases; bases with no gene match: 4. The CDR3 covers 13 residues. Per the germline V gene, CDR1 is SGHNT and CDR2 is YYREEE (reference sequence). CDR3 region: CASSSGISNEQFF. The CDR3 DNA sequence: TGTGCCAGCAGCAGCGGGATATCCAATGAGCAGTTCTTC.

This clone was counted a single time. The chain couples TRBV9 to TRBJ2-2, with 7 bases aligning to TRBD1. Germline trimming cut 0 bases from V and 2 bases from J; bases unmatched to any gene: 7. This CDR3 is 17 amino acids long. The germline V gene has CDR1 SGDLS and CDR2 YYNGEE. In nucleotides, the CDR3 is TGTGCCAGCAGCGTAGATAGACAGGGCGTCAACACCGGGGAGCTGTTTTTT. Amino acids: CASSVDRQGVNTGELFF.

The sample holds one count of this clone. The CDR3 protein is CASSSGLATINEQFF. The CDR3 region has the DNA TGTGCCAGCAGCTCGGGACTAGCAACGATTAATGAGCAGTTCTTC. The V and J genes are TRBV7-9 and TRBJ2-1; 9 bases match TRBD2. The CDR3 consists of 15 residues. Germline V lookup: CDR1 SEHNR, CDR2 FQNEAQ (reference sequence). J lost 7 bases, V lost 4 bases, and 8 bases had no gene match.

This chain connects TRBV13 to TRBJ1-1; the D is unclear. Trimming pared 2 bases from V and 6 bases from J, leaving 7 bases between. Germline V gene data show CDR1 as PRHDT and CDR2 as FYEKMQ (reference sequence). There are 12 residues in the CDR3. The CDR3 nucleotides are TGTGCCAGCAGCTTAAGTCAGTCTGAAGCTTTCTTT. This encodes CASSLSQSEAFF.

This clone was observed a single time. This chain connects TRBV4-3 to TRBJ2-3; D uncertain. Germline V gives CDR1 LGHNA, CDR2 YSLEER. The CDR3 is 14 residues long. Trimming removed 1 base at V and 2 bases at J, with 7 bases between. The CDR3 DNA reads TGCGCCAGCAGCCAAGGGGCATTCACAGATACGCAGTATTTT. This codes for CASSQGAFTDTQYF.

This chain's CDR3 is CASSLMAGRWTQYF. CDR3 sequence (DNA): TGTGCCAGCAGCTTGATGGCGGGGCGGTGGACCCAGTACTTC. This sequence joins TRBV5-6 and TRBJ2-5; D is possibly TRBD2 (6 bases). Deletions cut 1 base from V and 7 bases from J, with 14 bases between. This CDR3 is 14 amino acids long. Germline CDR1 reads SGHDT; CDR2 reads YYEEEE.

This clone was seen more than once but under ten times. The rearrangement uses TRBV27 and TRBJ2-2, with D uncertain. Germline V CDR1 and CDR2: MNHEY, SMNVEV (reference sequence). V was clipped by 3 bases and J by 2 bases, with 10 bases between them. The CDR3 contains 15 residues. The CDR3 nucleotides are TGTGCCAGCAGTTTTCTGGCAGGAAACACCGGGGAGCTGTTTTTT. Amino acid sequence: CASSFLAGNTGELFF.

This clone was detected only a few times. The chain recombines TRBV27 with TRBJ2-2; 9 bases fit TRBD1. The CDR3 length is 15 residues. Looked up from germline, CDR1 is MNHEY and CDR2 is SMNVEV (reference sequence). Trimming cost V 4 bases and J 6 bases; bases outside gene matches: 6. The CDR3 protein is CASSSGTGFSGELFF. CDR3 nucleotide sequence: TGTGCCAGCAGTTCCGGGACAGGGTTCTCCGGGGAGCTGTTTTTT.

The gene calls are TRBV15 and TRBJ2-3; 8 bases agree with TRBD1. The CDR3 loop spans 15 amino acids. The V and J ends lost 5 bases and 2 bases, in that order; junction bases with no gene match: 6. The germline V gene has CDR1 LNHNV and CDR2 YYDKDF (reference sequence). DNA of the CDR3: TGTGCCACCAGCTCTAGGGACAGGTCCACAGATACGCAGTATTTT. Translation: CATSSRDRSTDTQYF.

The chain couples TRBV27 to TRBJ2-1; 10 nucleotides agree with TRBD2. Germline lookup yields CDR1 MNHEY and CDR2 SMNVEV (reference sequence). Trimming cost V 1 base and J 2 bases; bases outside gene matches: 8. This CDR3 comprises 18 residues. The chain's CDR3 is CASSLWGALAGAYNEQFF. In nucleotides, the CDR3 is TGTGCCAGCAGTTTATGGGGCGCCCTAGCGGGAGCCTACAATGAGCAGTTCTTC.

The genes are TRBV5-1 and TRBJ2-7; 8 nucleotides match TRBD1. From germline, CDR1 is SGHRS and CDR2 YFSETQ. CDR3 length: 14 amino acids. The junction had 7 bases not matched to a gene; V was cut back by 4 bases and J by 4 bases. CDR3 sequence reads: CASSPGTGSYEQYF. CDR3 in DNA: TGCGCCAGCAGCCCGGGGACAGGTAGTTACGAGCAGTACTTC.

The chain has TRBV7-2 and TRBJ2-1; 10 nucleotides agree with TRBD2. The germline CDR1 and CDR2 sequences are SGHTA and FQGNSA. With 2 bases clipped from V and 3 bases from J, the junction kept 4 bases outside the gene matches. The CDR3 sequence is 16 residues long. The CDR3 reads CASSLIWTSGYNEQFF. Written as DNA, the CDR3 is TGTGCCAGCAGCTTAATATGGACTAGCGGCTACAATGAGCAGTTCTTC.

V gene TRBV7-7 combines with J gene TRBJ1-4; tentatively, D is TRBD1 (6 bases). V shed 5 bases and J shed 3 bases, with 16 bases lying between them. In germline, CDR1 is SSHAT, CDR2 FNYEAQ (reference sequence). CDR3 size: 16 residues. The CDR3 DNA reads TGTGCCAGCAGCCCACCGCAGGACAGACCTAATGAAAAACTGTTTTTT. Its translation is CASSPPQDRPNEKLFF.

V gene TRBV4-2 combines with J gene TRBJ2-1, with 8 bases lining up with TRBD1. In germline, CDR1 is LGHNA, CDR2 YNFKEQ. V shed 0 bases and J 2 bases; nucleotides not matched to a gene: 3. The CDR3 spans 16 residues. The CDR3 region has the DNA TGTGCCAGCAGCCAAGAGCCCAGGGGGCCCTACAATGAGCAGTTCTTC. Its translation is CASSQEPRGPYNEQFF.

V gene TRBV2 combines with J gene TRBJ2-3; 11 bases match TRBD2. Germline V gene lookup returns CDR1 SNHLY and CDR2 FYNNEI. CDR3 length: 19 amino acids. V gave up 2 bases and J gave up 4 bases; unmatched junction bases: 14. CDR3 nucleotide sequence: TGTGCCAGCAGTGAAATGGTAGCGGGAGGGAGGGGCGCGGCAGATACGCAGTATTTT. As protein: CASSEMVAGGRGAADTQYF.

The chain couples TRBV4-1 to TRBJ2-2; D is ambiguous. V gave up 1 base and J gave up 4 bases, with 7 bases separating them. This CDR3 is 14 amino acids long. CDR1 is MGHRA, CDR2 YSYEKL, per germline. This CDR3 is CASSQVSGTGELFF. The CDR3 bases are TGCGCCAGCAGCCAAGTTTCCGGCACCGGGGAGCTGTTTTTT.

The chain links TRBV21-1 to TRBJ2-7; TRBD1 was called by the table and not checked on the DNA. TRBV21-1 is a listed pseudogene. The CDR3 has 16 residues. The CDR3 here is CASSKDRGGSSYEQYF. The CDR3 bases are TGTGCCAGCAGCAAAGACAGGGGCGGAAGCTCCTACGAGCAGTACTTC.

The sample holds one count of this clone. DNA for the CDR3: TGCGCCAGCAGCTTCAGGGGTTTTGAGACCCAGTACTTC. Translating it yields CASSFRGFETQYF. The chain employs TRBV4-1 and TRBJ2-5; D perhaps matches TRBD1 (6 bases). Trimming removed 5 bases from V and 5 bases from J, with 12 bases in between. From germline, CDR1 is MGHRA and CDR2 YSYEKL. The CDR3 contains 13 residues.

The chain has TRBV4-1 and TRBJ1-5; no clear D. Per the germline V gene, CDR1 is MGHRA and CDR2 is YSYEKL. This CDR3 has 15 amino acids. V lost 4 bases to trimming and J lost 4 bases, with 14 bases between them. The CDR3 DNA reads TGCGCCAGCAGCCGGTACAAGGGCGGGAATCAGCCCCAGCATTTT. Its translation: CASSRYKGGNQPQHF.

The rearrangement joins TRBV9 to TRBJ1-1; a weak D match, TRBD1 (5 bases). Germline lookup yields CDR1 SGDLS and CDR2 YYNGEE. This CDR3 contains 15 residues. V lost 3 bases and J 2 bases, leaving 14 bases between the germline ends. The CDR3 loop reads CASSADYRSNTEAFF. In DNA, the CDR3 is TGTGCCAGCAGCGCCGATTACAGGTCAAACACTGAAGCTTTCTTT.

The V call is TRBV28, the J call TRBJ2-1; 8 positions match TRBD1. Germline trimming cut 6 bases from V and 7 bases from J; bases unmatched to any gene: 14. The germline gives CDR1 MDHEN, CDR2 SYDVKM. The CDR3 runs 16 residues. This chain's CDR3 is CASRPIGQGGDNEQFF. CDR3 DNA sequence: TGTGCCAGCAGACCAATCGGACAGGGAGGAGATAATGAGCAGTTCTTC.

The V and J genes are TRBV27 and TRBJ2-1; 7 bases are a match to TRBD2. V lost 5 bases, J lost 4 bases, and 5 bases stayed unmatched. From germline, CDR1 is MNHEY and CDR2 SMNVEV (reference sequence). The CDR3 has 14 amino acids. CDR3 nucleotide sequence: TGTGCCAGCAGTCCTAGCGGAAATTACAATGAGCAGTTCTTC. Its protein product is CASSPSGNYNEQFF.

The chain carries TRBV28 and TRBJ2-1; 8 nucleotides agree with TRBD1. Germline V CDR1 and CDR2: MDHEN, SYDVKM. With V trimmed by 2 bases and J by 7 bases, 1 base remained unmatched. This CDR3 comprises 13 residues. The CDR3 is CASSLQGANEQFF. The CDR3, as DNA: TGTGCCAGCAGTTTACAGGGGGCAAATGAGCAGTTCTTC. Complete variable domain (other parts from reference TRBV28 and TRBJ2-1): DVKVTQSSRYLVKRTGEKVFLECVQDMDHENMFWYRQDPGLGLRLIYFSYDVKMKEKGDIPEGYSVSREKKERFSLILESASTNQTSMYLCASSLQGANEQFFGPGTRLTVL.

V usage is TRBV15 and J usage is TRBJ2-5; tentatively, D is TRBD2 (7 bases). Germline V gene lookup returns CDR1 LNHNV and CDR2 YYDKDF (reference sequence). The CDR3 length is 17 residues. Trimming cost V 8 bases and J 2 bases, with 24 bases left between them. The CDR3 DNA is TGTGCCACCGCGAGTGGGGGGGGCAGCCGATTGCAAGAGACCCAGTACTTC. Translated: CATASGGGSRLQETQYF.

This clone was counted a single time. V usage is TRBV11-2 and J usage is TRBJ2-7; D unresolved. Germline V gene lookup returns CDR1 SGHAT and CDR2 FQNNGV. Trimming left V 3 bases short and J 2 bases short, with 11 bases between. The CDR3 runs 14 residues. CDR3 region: CASSLGVVTYEQYF. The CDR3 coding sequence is TGTGCCAGCAGCTTGGGCGTGGTAACCTACGAGCAGTACTTC.

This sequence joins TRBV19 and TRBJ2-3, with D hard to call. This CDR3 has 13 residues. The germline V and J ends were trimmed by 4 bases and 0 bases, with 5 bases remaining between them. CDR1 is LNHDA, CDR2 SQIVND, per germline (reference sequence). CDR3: CASSTLSTDTQYF. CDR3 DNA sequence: TGTGCCAGTAGTACCCTCAGCACAGATACGCAGTATTTT.

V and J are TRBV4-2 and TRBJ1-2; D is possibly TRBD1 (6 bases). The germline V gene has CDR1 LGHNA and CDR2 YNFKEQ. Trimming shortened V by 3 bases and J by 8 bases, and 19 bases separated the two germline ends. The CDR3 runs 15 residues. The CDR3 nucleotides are TGTGCCAGCAGCCACCGTGTACAGGGATTTTACGGCTACACCTTC. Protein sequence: CASSHRVQGFYGYTF.